These 2 T cell receptor beta chains were sequenced from one sample in a study of cytomegalovirus exposure and HLA in healthy donors. The study ran its PCR with 60 Vbeta and 13 Jbeta primers. Libraries were prepared by immunoSEQ multiplex PCR; TCRdb keeps only in-frame clonotypes and omits some of them. Of over 70,000 clones listed, about 80% were seen once; the top ten hold approximately 1.5%. Sequenced: PBMCs. These receptors were obtained from a male donor in good health and CMV-seronegative.

The V call is TRBV27, the J call TRBJ2-7, with a weak D call TRBD1 (5 bases). Looked up from germline, CDR1 is MNHEY and CDR2 is SMNVEV (reference sequence). The CDR3 totals 14 residues. V dropped 5 bases and J dropped 6 bases, with 17 bases sitting between them. The CDR3 sequence is CASSNPPGSLEQYF. The CDR3 DNA reads as TGTGCCAGCAGTAACCCTCCAGGGTCCCTCGAGCAGTACTTC.

The gene calls are TRBV5-4 and TRBJ2-6, with 7 bases fitting TRBD1. Losses at the gene ends were 5 bases for V and 0 bases for J; bases not matched to a gene: 11. CDR1 and CDR2 from the germline V gene are SGHNT and YYREEE (reference sequence). The CDR3 is 18 amino acids. For the CDR3, the DNA is TGTGCCAGCAGGGAGACAGGGACGTTAGTCTCTGGGGCCAACGTCCTGACTTTC. This gives the protein CASRETGTLVSGANVLTF.